The rows below give T cell receptor beta chains drawn from one sample of a study of shared clonotypes between healthy human individuals. Some clones are missing from TCRdb's copy, which holds only in-frame ones; the method was immunoSEQ multiplex PCR. The table shows around 2.5 million clones, with over 85% occurring only once. Sequenced: naive CD4+ T cells from PBMCs. Source of these receptors: a man aged 18 to 30 in good health. Some clones in this sample may be carry-over from other donors' samples. CDR3s include the opening cysteine and the closing phenylalanine or tryptophan. Each record gives: clone size, D gene, V gene, J gene, CDR3 DNA, CDR3 protein. The D gene is left open where the match is weak. Size values are once, few and many counts, or a class for expanded clones, and some rows have none.

>.|TRBD2|TRBV5-4|TRBJ2-7
TGTGCCAGCAGCTGGAGGGTAGCGGGAGAGGGGGAGCAGTACTTC
CASSWRVAGEGEQYF
>.|.|TRBV28|TRBJ1-2
TGTGCCAGCAGTTTTGGGGACCGCCATGGCTACACCTTC
CASSFGDRHGYTF
>few|.|TRBV30|TRBJ1-1
TGTGCCTGGAGTGGCCACCCGGATGCCGAAGCTTTCTTT
CAWSGHPDAEAFF
>.|.|TRBV28|TRBJ1-2
TGTGCCAGCAGTGTACCCGGGACTTTGAGGGCGGGGTATGGCTACACCTTC
CASSVPGTLRAGYGYTF
>.|.|TRBV4-1|TRBJ1-4
TGCGCCAGCAGCAAGCTAATGGGTCCCTCGGGAGGCGAAAAACTGTTTTTT
CASSKLMGPSGGEKLFF
>.|.|TRBV27|TRBJ1-1
TGTGCCAGCAGTTTCAGCAGGTCCTCGAACACTGAAGCTTTCTTT
CASSFSRSSNTEAFF
>.|.|TRBV11-2|TRBJ1-6
TGTGCCAGCAGCTTAAGTGGGGGTACAACTTCACCCCTCCACTTT
CASSLSGGTTSPLHF
>.|TRBD2|TRBV11-3|TRBJ2-7
TGTGCCAGCAGCCCTAGCCGCCTAAGCGGGAGCTCCTACGAGCAGTACTTC
CASSPSRLSGSSYEQYF
>.|.|TRBV7-9|TRBJ2-7
TGTGCCAGCAGCTTAAGCGGCGGATCAGCCTACGAGCAGTACTTC
CASSLSGGSAYEQYF
>.|.|TRBV28|TRBJ1-2
TGTGCCAGCAACCGGGCAGGAGACAACTATGGCTACACCTTC
CASNRAGDNYGYTF
>.|TRBD2|TRBV10-3|TRBJ2-1
TGTGCCATCAGTGATAGCGGGACCCACAATGAGCAGTTCTTC
CAISDSGTHNEQFF
>once|.|TRBV4-3|TRBJ2-3
TGCGCCAGCAGCCAAGTTCAGACAGGCACAGATACGCAGTATTTT
CASSQVQTGTDTQYF
>once|.|TRBV5-4|TRBJ2-5
TGTGCCAGCAGCTGGCGGGACACCCAAGAGACCCAGTACTTC
CASSWRDTQETQYF
>.|TRBD1|TRBV29-1|TRBJ2-2
TGCAGCGTTGAACGCGACAGGGGAGACGGGGAGCTGTTTTTT
CSVERDRGDGELFF
>.|.|TRBV7-3|TRBJ1-1
TGTGCCAGCAGCTTAGCGGGGGCTCCTCCCCTGAACACTGAAGCTTTCTTT
CASSLAGAPPLNTEAFF
>.|TRBD1|TRBV29-1|TRBJ1-1
TGCAGCGTTAAAAACAGGGGGAACGCTGAAGCTTTCTTT
CSVKNRGNAEAFF
>.|.|TRBV7-3|TRBJ2-3
TGTGCCAGCAGCTTAACCCGGGCGGCCTCTAGCACAGATACGCAGTATTTT
CASSLTRAASSTDTQYF
>.|TRBD1|TRBV5-1|TRBJ1-5
TGCGCCAGCAGCCAAGGGACAGGGAATCAGCCCCAGCATTTT
CASSQGTGNQPQHF
>.|.|TRBV6-4|TRBJ1-5
TGTGCCAGCAGTGGATCGAAGGATCAGCCCCAGCATTTT
CASSGSKDQPQHF
>once|.|TRBV7-9|TRBJ1-1
TGTGCCAGCAGCCTGACCCGTAGGCCTGAAGCTTTCTTT
CASSLTRRPEAFF
>.|.|TRBV28|TRBJ1-1
TGTGCCAGCAGTTTATTTCGGGGGGTCGGGAACACTGAAGCTTTCTTT
CASSLFRGVGNTEAFF
>.|.|TRBV5-1|TRBJ1-6
TGCGCCAGCAGCTTGGGGGACTCTTTCAATTCACCCCTCCACTTT
CASSLGDSFNSPLHF
>.|TRBD1|TRBV5-4|TRBJ1-1
TGTGCCAGCAGCCAGGACAGGGTGGGCACGAACACTGAAGCTTTCTTT
CASSQDRVGTNTEAFF
>.|.|TRBV9|TRBJ2-2
TGTGCCAGCAGCATTGGGGACCCCTCGGAACGGGAGCTGTTTTTT
CASSIGDPSERELFF
>.|.|TRBV27|TRBJ1-2
TGTGCCAGCAGTTTCCTGGGACTGAGGGGTGGCTACACCTTC
CASSFLGLRGGYTF
>.|.|TRBV4-1|TRBJ1-5
TGCGCCAGCAGCCAAGGCCTTGGGGTGTTAAATCAGCCCCAGCATTTT
CASSQGLGVLNQPQHF
>.|TRBD1|TRBV5-1|TRBJ2-7
TGCGCCAGCAGCTCGCCGGGACAGGGGTCGGACGAGCAGTACTTC
CASSSPGQGSDEQYF
>.|TRBD1|TRBV12-5|TRBJ2-1
TGTGCTAGTGGTTTGGCCGAGACAGGGGCCCCCACGGGTGAGCAGTTCTTC
CASGLAETGAPTGEQFF
>.|.|TRBV28|TRBJ1-5
TGTGCCAGCAATACCTCCCCGGGGGGGGTTCAGCCCCAGCATTTT
CASNTSPGGVQPQHF
>.|TRBD2|TRBV4-3|TRBJ2-6
TGCGCCAGCAGCCAAGATCGTGTAAGGACTAGCAGAGGACCCTCTGGGGCCAACGTCCTGACTTTC
CASSQDRVRTSRGPSGANVLTF
>.|.|TRBV18|TRBJ2-7
TGTGCCAGCTCATCACAGGGACCCGGGACCGTCTACGAGCAGTACTTC
CASSSQGPGTVYEQYF
>.|.|TRBV5-4|TRBJ2-2
TGTGCCAGCACCCGTGGGGGGGGCGGCGGAAACACCGGGGAGCTGTTTTTT
CASTRGGGGGNTGELFF
>.|.|TRBV4-1|TRBJ2-7
TGCGCCAGCAGCCACCGGACGGACTACGAGCAGTACTTC
CASSHRTDYEQYF
>.|TRBD1|TRBV19|TRBJ1-2
TGTGCCAGTAGGAGGACAGGCGGGGGCTACACCTTC
CASRRTGGGYTF
>.|.|TRBV9|TRBJ2-1
TGTGCCAGCAGCGTAGGGGGGCAGAGCTACAATGAGCAGTTCTTC
CASSVGGQSYNEQFF
>.|.|TRBV19|TRBJ2-7
TGTGCCAGTAGTATAAGGCCAGACGAGCAGTACTTC
CASSIRPDEQYF
>.|.|TRBV7-2|TRBJ2-1
TGTGCCAGCAGCTTTCTTTCCGGGGGAGTGGTATACAATGAGCAGTTCTTC
CASSFLSGGVVYNEQFF
>.|.|TRBV7-9|TRBJ1-2
TGTGCCAGCAGCTTAGACGCGGGGGGCGGCTACACCTTC
CASSLDAGGGYTF
>once|.|TRBV28|TRBJ2-3
TGTGCCAGCAGTTCTCGGGACTTCCCCACAGATACGCAGTATTTT
CASSSRDFPTDTQYF
>.|TRBD2|TRBV5-4|TRBJ2-7
TGTGCCAGCAGCTTGAGCGGGGGCTTTTCCTACGAGCAGTACTTC
CASSLSGGFSYEQYF
>.|TRBD2|TRBV19|TRBJ2-3
TGTGCCAGTAGTATCGCCGGGACTAGCGGGAGGGGAACAGATACGCAGTATTTT
CASSIAGTSGRGTDTQYF
>.|.|TRBV7-2|TRBJ1-3
TGTGCCAGCAGCCCAGGGTACGGGGGAAACACCATATATTTT
CASSPGYGGNTIYF
>.|.|TRBV7-2|TRBJ2-1
TGTGCCAGCAACCAGGGTAGCTCCTACAATGAGCAGTTCTTC
CASNQGSSYNEQFF
>once|.|TRBV6-6|TRBJ1-2
TGTGCCAGCAGTACGGCCGGAGGCTATGGCTACACCTTC
CASSTAGGYGYTF
>.|.|TRBV5-1|TRBJ2-1
TGCGCCAGCAGCTGGGGGGACACTTCCTACAATGAGCAGTTCTTC
CASSWGDTSYNEQFF
>.|.|TRBV11-3|TRBJ2-1
TGTGCCAGCAGCTTAGCTAGTCGTGGCAATGAGCAGTTCTTC
CASSLASRGNEQFF
>.|.|TRBV7-2|TRBJ2-7
TGTGCCAGCAGCTTTGCGGGGCCTCTCGAGCAGTACTTC
CASSFAGPLEQYF